These T cell receptor beta chains were read from a single sample in a study of cytomegalovirus exposure and HLA in healthy donors. Profiling relied on immunoSEQ multiplex PCR, and the TCRdb table lists in-frame clones only, not all of them. The table lists 55,000 to 70,000 clones, under 85% of them singletons. The sequenced material came from PBMCs. These receptors originate from a male donor in good health and CMV-seropositive. CDR3s include the opening cysteine and the closing phenylalanine or tryptophan. A D gene is named only where the DNA matches it firmly. Rows give clone size only sometimes, using once, few, many, or a class for an expanded clone.

-,TRBV30,-,TRBJ1-3,TGTGCCTGGAGCACACAGGGATCTGGAAACACCATATATTTT,CAWSTQGSGNTIYF
-,TRBV27,-,TRBJ2-1,TGTGCCAGCAGTTATACCCCGCCAGGGGACAATGAGCAGTTCTTC,CASSYTPPGDNEQFF
-,TRBV28,-,TRBJ1-3,TGTGCCAGCTCCTCGTCGGGTGCTGGAAACACCATATATTTT,CASSSSGAGNTIYF
-,TRBV11-2,-,TRBJ1-1,TGTGCCAGCAGCTTAGTTCAGATCACTGAAGCTTTCTTT,CASSLVQITEAFF
TRBD2,TRBV4-1,-,TRBJ2-7,TGCGCCAGCAGCCAACCTAGCGGGGGGAGGATCGCCTACGAGCAGTACTTC,CASSQPSGGRIAYEQYF
TRBD1,TRBV18,-,TRBJ2-3,TGTGCCAGCTCACCACAACAGGGGCGCACAGATACGCAGTATTTT,CASSPQQGRTDTQYF
TRBD1,TRBV19,-,TRBJ1-6,TGTGCCAGTACACAGGGACAGGGGCGTTATTCACCCCTCCACTTT,CASTQGQGRYSPLHF
TRBD1,TRBV30,-,TRBJ2-5,TGTGCCTGGAGTACAAAGGGGACACAGGGGAAGATAGCCCAGTACTTC,CAWSTKGTQGKIAQYF
TRBD2,TRBV11-2,-,TRBJ2-1,TGTGCCAGCAGCACCCTAGCGGGGGGGTACAATGAGCAGTTCTTC,CASSTLAGGYNEQFF
TRBD1,TRBV29-1,few,TRBJ1-2,TGCAGCGTTGTGGGACAGGGGAACTATGGCTACACCTTC,CSVVGQGNYGYTF
-,TRBV21-1,-,TRBJ2-2,TGTGCCAGCAGCAAAGTGATTCAGAGGGCCCCTCCGAACACCGGGGAGCTGTTTTTT,CASSKVIQRAPPNTGELFF
-,TRBV19,once,TRBJ2-5,TGTGCCAGTAGTTTGGGGGGTAAGGAGACCCAGTACTTC,CASSLGGKETQYF
TRBD1,TRBV30,-,TRBJ2-7,TGTGCCTGGGGGGACAGGGGTTACTACGAGCAGTACTTC,CAWGDRGYYEQYF
TRBD1,TRBV28,once,TRBJ2-7,TGTGCCAGCAGCTTACTGGGACAGGGTGACTACGAGCAGTACTTC,CASSLLGQGDYEQYF
TRBD1,TRBV30,once,TRBJ1-4,TGTGCCTGGAGTCCCTCCGGGACAGGCGGGGAAAAACTGTTTTTT,CAWSPSGTGGEKLFF
TRBD1,TRBV5-6,-,TRBJ1-2,TGTGCCAGCAGTTCGTGGGACAGGGCCCAAGCTAACTATGGCTACACCTTC,CASSSWDRAQANYGYTF
TRBD2,TRBV28,-,TRBJ2-5,TGTGCCAGCACCCCGGGGGGGCAAGAGACCCAGTACTTC,CASTPGGQETQYF
TRBD2,TRBV11-2,-,TRBJ2-1,TGTGCCAGCAGCTCGAGACTAGCGGGGGGCCGCTCCTACAATGAGCAGTTCTTC,CASSSRLAGGRSYNEQFF
-,TRBV28,-,TRBJ2-7,TGTGCCAGCAGTTTAGGGCCTAGCGTCGGGGACGAGCAGTACTTC,CASSLGPSVGDEQYF
-,TRBV7-9,-,TRBJ1-1,TGTGCCAGCAGCTTAGGGGCAGGGTTATTGAACACTGAAGCTTTCTTT,CASSLGAGLLNTEAFF
-,TRBV7-8,-,TRBJ1-1,TGTGCCAGCAGCCAGGACATCCTGGGCACTGAAGCTTTCTTT,CASSQDILGTEAFF
-,TRBV4-2,-,TRBJ2-2,TGTGCCAGCAGCCAAGGTAGCGTGGGCACCGGGGAGCTGTTTTTT,CASSQGSVGTGELFF
-,TRBV5-1,-,TRBJ2-7,TGCGCCAGCAGCCCCTCGCCGGGGTCCGCCTACGAGCAGTACTTC,CASSPSPGSAYEQYF
-,TRBV7-7,-,TRBJ1-4,TGTGCCAGCAGCTTAAGTCCGGGGTCGGGTGAAAAACTGTTTTTT,CASSLSPGSGEKLFF
-,TRBV29-1,-,TRBJ2-3,TGCAGCGCCTGGTTCTCAGCAGATACGCAGTATTTT,CSAWFSADTQYF
-,TRBV7-9,-,TRBJ2-7,TGTGCCAGCAGCCCTCCAGGGACCTACGAGCAGTACTTC,CASSPPGTYEQYF